This paragraph reports one T cell receptor (beta chain). This receptor's antigen is unknown. Per-base qualities were not stored, and no clone one base away is much larger. Donors were healthy HIV-negative adults with no recently reported acute infections or vaccinations. Only Caucasian adults living in Nashville, Tennessee, USA were represented among the donors. Magnetic negative selection was used to enrich CD4+ T cells, after which naive cells were positively selected on CD45RA and the negative fraction became the memory subset. Blood was collected by leukapheresis, and PBMCs were isolated by Ficoll-Histopaque density gradient centrifugation and then cryopreserved in liquid nitrogen vapor phase. Analytical flow cytometry was used to check the purity and quantity of each magnetically sorted T cell population. Each sorted fraction had its genomic DNA isolated and then quantified by UV absorbance on a Nanodrop 2000c.

From the cysteine through the phenylalanine, the CDR3 covers 14 amino acids. The CDR3 DNA has 42 bases and is translated from base 1. CDR1 and CDR2, per the germline V gene, are KGHSH and LQKENI. The V end loses 5 bases and the J end loses 2 bases, and a stretch of 11 bases separates them. The entry originates in a study of shared clonotypes between healthy human individuals (dated by TCRdb to about 2020). For the study in its entirety: The cohort included three men and a couple of women between 18 and 49 years of age. Leukapheresis yielded between about 0.9 and 8.9 billion PBMCs per donor. The study deeply sequenced blood TCR repertoires of about five healthy adults to estimate repertoire size and the extent of clonotype sharing between individuals. To increase sequencing depth and limit assay-specific biases, TCR repertoire library preparation and sequencing were carried out by different laboratories using diverse techniques. For each donor, three plates each were used for CD4 naive and CD4 memory, two plates were used for CD8 naive, and one plate was used for CD8 memory.

Using the deep immunoSEQ assay, TCR CDR3 regions were amplified from genomic DNA by multiplex PCR. Genomic DNA extracted from each cell subset was distributed evenly over all wells of several immunoSEQ 96-well plates, and each plate served as one replicate. Each replicate PCR for sorted subsets received 150 to 250 ng genomic DNA, equal to 30,000 or so T cell genomes. Purified libraries were measured with a Qubit 3.0 fluorometer, size-checked on a Bioanalyzer 2100, and measured again with the KAPA Library Quantification kit. Every immunoSEQ 96-well plate was sequenced on a dedicated single-read 150-cycle Illumina NextSeq 550 flow cell. As for the authors' bioinformatics: Because the immunoSEQ output included only junctional sequences and no quality scores, the filtering could not be the same as the filtering used for full-length reads. Sequences were annotated with PyIR, a Python wrapper for IgBLAST v1.9, using IMGT germline references to assign V/J genes and CDR3. Any read was removed if the V/J assignment was weak (E-value above 1e-6), the CDR3 was missing, or the read contained stop codons, out-of-frame junctions, or ambiguous translated residues. V3J clonotypes were defined as sequences sharing the same inferred V gene, J gene, and CDR3 amino acid sequence. Percentage overlap between repertoires was calculated by dividing the number of shared unique clonotypes by the size of the smaller repertoire. Richness of each repertoire was evaluated using RTK rarefaction, the Chao1 estimator, and Recon v2.1 estimates of unobserved clonotypes. For all TCRbeta clonotypes obtained by the gDNA method from a few donors, generation probabilities were computed with OLGA. In TCRdb, the immuneACCESS table is reduced to in-frame sequences with V and J assigned. These tables do not hold every clone; where another copy was compared, an unresolved V gene accounts for under half, and the others remain unexplained. D and trimming come from the DNA, and the V and J calls and clone size come from that table. The sample table lists about 2.4 million clones, approximately 94% of them with a count of one. More than 0.35% of the sample belongs to the ten largest clones.

Beyond this particular receptor, the publication reports: Incomplete sequencing was indicated by rarefaction of sorted-subset datasets, despite the large sequencing depth. Because the study included only a small number of donors, the genetic and exposure-history diversity represented was limited. Compared with non-shared clonotypes, the clonotypes found in all four sorted-subset donors had higher generation probabilities. Sampling was restricted to blood, and TCR repertoires in tissue are likely to differ from TCR repertoires in blood. Sharing across several donors was observed for roughly 5% of naive CD4, over 3% of naive CD8, roughly 2.3% of memory CD4, and approximately 0.41% of memory CD8 clonotypes. Pairwise subsampling indicated that sequencing depth was expected to affect the degree of clonotype sharing among donors. Estimated clonotype richness was generally larger for naive than for memory subsets.

The sequenced sample consisted of naive CD4+ T cells from PBMCs. Sample cell subset or site, as interpreted from the label and publication: CD45RA+ positively selected. The rearrangement combines TRBV18 with TRBJ2-3; no D segment can be confidently identified. The receptor's source is a man younger than 35 in good health. Some clones in this sample may be carry-over from other donors' samples. Here the CDR3 is given as CASSTTVTTDTQYF. The DNA is as follows: TGTGCCAGCTCAACAACAGTAACCACAGATACGCAGTATTTT.